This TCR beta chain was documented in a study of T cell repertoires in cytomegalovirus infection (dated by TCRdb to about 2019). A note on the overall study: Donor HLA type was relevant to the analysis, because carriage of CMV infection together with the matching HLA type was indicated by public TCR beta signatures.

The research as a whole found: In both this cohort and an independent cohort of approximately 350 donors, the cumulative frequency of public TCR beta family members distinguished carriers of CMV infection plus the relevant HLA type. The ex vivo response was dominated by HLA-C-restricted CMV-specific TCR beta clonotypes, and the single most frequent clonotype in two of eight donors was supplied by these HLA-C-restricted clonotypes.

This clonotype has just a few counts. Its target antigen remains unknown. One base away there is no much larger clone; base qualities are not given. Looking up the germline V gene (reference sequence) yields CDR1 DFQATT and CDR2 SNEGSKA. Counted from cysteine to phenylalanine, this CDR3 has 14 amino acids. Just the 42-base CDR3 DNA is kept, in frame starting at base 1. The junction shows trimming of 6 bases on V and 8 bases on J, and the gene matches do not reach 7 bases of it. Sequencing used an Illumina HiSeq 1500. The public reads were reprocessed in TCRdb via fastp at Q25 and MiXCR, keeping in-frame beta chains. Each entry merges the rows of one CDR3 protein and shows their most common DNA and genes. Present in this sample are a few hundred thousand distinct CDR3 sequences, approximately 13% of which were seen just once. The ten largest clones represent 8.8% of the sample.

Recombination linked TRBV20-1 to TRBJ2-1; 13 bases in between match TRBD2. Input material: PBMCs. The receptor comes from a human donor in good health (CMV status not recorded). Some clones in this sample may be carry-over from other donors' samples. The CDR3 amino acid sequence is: CSARTSGRAYEQFF. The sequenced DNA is TGCAGTGCCAGAACTAGCGGGAGGGCCTATGAGCAGTTCTTC.